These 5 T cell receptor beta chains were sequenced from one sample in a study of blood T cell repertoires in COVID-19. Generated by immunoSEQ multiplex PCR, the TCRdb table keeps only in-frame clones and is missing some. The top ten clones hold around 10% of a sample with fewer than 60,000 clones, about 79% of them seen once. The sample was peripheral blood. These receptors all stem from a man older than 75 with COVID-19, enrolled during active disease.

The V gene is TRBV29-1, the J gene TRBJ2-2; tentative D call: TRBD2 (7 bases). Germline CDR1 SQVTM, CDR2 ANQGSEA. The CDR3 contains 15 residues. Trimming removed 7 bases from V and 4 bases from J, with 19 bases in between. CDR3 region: CSGGGGERTTGELFF. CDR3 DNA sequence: TGCAGCGGTGGAGGGGGGGAAAGGACCACCGGGGAGCTGTTTTTT.

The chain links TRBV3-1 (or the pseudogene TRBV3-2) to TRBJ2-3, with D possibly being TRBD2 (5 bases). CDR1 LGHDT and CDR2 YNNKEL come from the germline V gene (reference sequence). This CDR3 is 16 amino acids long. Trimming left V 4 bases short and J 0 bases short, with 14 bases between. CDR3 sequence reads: CASSRVAFSSTDTQYF. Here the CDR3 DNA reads TGTGCCAGCAGCCGCGTAGCGTTCTCTAGCACAGATACGCAGTATTTT.

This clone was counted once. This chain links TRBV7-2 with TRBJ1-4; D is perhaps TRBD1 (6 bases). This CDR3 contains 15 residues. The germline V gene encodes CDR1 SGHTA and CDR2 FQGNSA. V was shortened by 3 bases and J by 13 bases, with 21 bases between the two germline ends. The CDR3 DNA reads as TGTGCCAGCAGCTTCTACAGGGCCTCCGATAATGGACTGTTTTTT. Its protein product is CASSFYRASDNGLFF.

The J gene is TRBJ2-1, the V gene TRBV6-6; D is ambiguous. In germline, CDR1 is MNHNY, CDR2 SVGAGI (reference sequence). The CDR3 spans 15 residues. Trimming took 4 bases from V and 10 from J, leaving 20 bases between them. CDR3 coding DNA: TGTGCCAGCAGTTCCCAATCAACTTCTTCCTCCGAGCAGTTCTTC. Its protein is CASSSQSTSSSEQFF.

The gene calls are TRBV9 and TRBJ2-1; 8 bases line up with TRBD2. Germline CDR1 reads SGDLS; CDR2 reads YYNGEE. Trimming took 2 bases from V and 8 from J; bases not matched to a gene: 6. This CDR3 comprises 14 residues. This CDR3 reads CASSVPGLGHEQFF. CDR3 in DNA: TGTGCCAGCAGCGTCCCGGGACTAGGGCATGAGCAGTTCTTC.